Shown below are 14 T cell receptor beta chains from a single sample sequenced in a study of shared clonotypes between healthy human individuals. TCRdb's table, derived via immunoSEQ multiplex PCR, lists solely in-frame clones and lacks some. The sample lists around 2,000,000 clones, 90% to 95% occurring once. Naive CD8 isolation took CD45RO-negative cells positively selected for CCR7 and excluded terminally differentiated effector memory CD45RA+ cells. The source material was naive CD8+ T cells from PBMCs. The receptors come from a young man in good health. Some clones in this sample may be carry-over from other donors' samples.

This clone appeared a single time. This rearrangement joins TRBV5-6 to TRBJ2-5; tentatively, D is TRBD1 or TRBD2 (6 bases each). V was shortened by 0 bases and J by 4 bases, with 10 bases between the two germline ends. This CDR3 region has 14 residues. Germline loops: CDR1 SGHDT, CDR2 YYEEEE. The DNA of the CDR3 is TGTGCCAGCAGCTTGGAGGAGGGGGGAGAGACCCAGTACTTC. It codes for CASSLEEGGETQYF.

The DNA for the CDR3 is TGTGCCAGCACCTCCGGTCAGTACGAGCAGTACTTC. Translation gives CASTSGQYEQYF. This sequence joins TRBV7-9 and TRBJ2-7; D remains ambiguous. V was trimmed by 7 bases and J by 4 bases, leaving 11 bases between them. The CDR3 totals 12 residues. The germline V gene encodes CDR1 SEHNR and CDR2 FQNEAQ (reference sequence).

V gene TRBV5-1 combines with J gene TRBJ2-5; TRBD2 matches 9 bases. CDR1 is SGHRS and CDR2 is YFSETQ in the germline V gene. After removal of 3 bases from V and 5 bases from J, the junction contained 5 bases not matched to a gene. CDR3 length: 14 residues. Written as DNA, the CDR3 is TGCGCCAGCAGCTCTCGGACTAGCGACGAGACCCAGTACTTC. It encodes CASSSRTSDETQYF.

This chain links TRBV5-6 with TRBJ1-2; D may be TRBD1 (6 bases). Germline-derived CDR1 and CDR2 are SGHDT and YYEEEE. The CDR3 runs 16 residues. V lost 0 bases to trimming and J lost 4 bases, with 16 bases between them. CDR3 DNA sequence: TGTGCCAGCAGCTTGGGTAGGGGGAGGTTCGGCTATGGCTACACCTTC. This sequence encodes CASSLGRGRFGYGYTF.

The chain recombines TRBV4-1 with TRBJ2-1, with D perhaps matching TRBD2 (5 bases). Trimming shortened V by 1 base and J by 10 bases, and 8 bases separated the two germline ends. The CDR3 covers 12 residues. The germline CDR1 and CDR2 sequences are MGHRA and YSYEKL. The CDR3 spells CASSQVLEEQFF. The CDR3 DNA follows: TGCGCCAGCAGCCAAGTACTAGAGGAGCAGTTCTTC.

On this clone itself: The sample has other DNA sequences that encode this CDR3 too. V and J are TRBV6-5 and TRBJ1-5, with D maybe TRBD1 (5 bases). V lost 6 bases to trimming and J lost 0 bases, with 12 bases between them. CDR3 length equals 15 residues. Germline V lookup: CDR1 MNHEY, CDR2 SVGAGI. The CDR3 sequence: CASSSGGYSNQPQHF. The CDR3 DNA follows: TGTGCCAGCAGCTCCGGGGGGTATAGCAATCAGCCCCAGCATTTT.

V is TRBV14 and J is TRBJ2-2; D might be TRBD1 (6 bases). Trimming stripped 6 bases from V and 6 bases from J, with 20 bases between. Germline V lookup: CDR1 SGHDN, CDR2 FVKESK. CDR3 length: 16 residues. The CDR3 loop reads CASRSGEQGRPGELFF. The CDR3, as DNA: TGTGCCAGCAGGTCCGGGGAACAGGGCCGCCCCGGGGAGCTGTTTTTT.

V usage is TRBV2 and J usage is TRBJ2-7, with 9 bases aligning to TRBD1. Trimming took 3 bases from V and 4 from J; bases not matched to a gene: 7. The CDR3 spans 15 residues. The germline V gene has CDR1 SNHLY and CDR2 FYNNEI. The CDR3 reads CASSDGTGSVYEQYF. Written as DNA, the CDR3 is TGTGCCAGCAGTGATGGGACAGGGTCTGTGTACGAGCAGTACTTC. Supplemented by reference TRBV2 and TRBJ2-7, the full variable domain reads EPEVTQTPSHQVTQMGQEVILRCVPISNHLYFYWYRQILGQKVEFLVSFYNNEISEKSEIFDDQFSVERPDGSNFTLKIRSTKLEDSAMYFCASSDGTGSVYEQYFGPGTRLTVT.

The genes are TRBV27 and TRBJ2-7; TRBD1 aligns across 9 bases. V was clipped by 1 base and J by 5 bases; unmatched bases: 9. The CDR3 totals 16 residues. Germline V gives CDR1 MNHEY, CDR2 SMNVEV (reference sequence). The CDR3 DNA is TGTGCCAGCAGTTTATTATTAGGACAGGGGCAACACGAGCAGTACTTC. Its translation is CASSLLLGQGQHEQYF.

The genes are TRBV29-1 and TRBJ2-7; perhaps D is TRBD1 or TRBD2 (7 bases each). The V end lost 4 bases, the J end lost 5 bases, and 15 bases lay between the germline ends. The CDR3 extends over 13 amino acids. From germline, CDR1 is SQVTM and CDR2 ANQGSEA. Here the CDR3 DNA reads TGCAGCGTTGCTAGCGGAGGGGGCAACGAGCAGTACTTC. Its translation is CSVASGGGNEQYF.

On this clone itself: It may be a read error: a sequence one base away is much more abundant. The rearrangement links TRBV7-3 to TRBJ2-6; D is ambiguous. Deletions cut 0 bases from V and 3 bases from J, with 0 bases between. The germline V gene has CDR1 SGHTA and CDR2 FQGTGA. The CDR3 runs 13 residues. The CDR3 here is CASSLTGANVLTF. CDR3 in DNA: TGTGCCAGCAGCTTAACTGGGGCCAACGTCCTGACTTTC.

The V gene is TRBV9, the J gene TRBJ2-5; 12 nucleotides agree with TRBD2. The CDR3 has 18 residues. CDR1 and CDR2 from the germline V gene are SGDLS and YYNGEE. V lost 0 bases and J lost 4; bases outside the gene matches: 10. This CDR3 is CASSVGATGLAGRETQYF. The CDR3 DNA is TGTGCCAGCAGCGTAGGGGCAACGGGACTAGCGGGCCGAGAGACCCAGTACTTC.

This clone was recorded once. The chain combines TRBV14 with TRBJ2-1; either TRBD1 or TRBD2 may supply D (6 bases each). CDR1 is SGHDN, CDR2 FVKESK, per germline. CDR3 size: 18 residues. Trimming took off 4 bases at V and 4 bases at J, with 23 bases between the two ends. CDR3 sequence reads: CASSPRRRGPGFYNEQFF. CDR3 nucleotides: TGTGCCAGCAGCCCGAGACGACGGGGGCCCGGCTTTTACAATGAGCAGTTCTTC.

The chain has TRBV27 and TRBJ2-4; 7 bases line up with TRBD2. The CDR3 runs 14 residues. Germline V gene sequence: CDR1 MNHEY, CDR2 SMNVEV (reference sequence). The J segment lost 6 bases and the V segment lost 5 bases, leaving 7 bases of the junction unmatched. The CDR3 coding sequence is TGTGCCAGCAGTCCCGGGGGGTACCTAAACATTCAGTACTTC. Its protein product is CASSPGGYLNIQYF.